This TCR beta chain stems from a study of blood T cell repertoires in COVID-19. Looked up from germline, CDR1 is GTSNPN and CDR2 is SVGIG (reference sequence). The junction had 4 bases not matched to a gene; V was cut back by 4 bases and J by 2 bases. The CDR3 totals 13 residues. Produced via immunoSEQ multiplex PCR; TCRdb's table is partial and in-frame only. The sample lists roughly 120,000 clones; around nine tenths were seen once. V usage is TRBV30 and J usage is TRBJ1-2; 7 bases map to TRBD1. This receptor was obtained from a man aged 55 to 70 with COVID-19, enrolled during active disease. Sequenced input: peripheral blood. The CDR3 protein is CAWIRQGNYGYTF. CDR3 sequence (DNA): TGTGCCTGGATTAGACAGGGCAACTATGGCTACACCTTC.